The 19 T cell receptor beta chains presented below share a single source sample, sequenced in a study of T cells in narcolepsy. The data were produced by immunoSEQ multiplex PCR, yet TCRdb's version contains in-frame clones alone and is incomplete. The sample contains about 35,000 clones, more than 75% of which appear only once. Sequencing used memory (CD45RA-) CD4+ T cells from blood. These TCRs come from a human donor in good health.

V is TRBV5-4 and J is TRBJ1-1; maybe TRBD1 (6 bases). The CDR3 is made up of 14 amino acids. Trimming took off 4 bases at V and 3 bases at J, with 13 bases between the two ends. CDR1 SGHNT and CDR2 YYREEE come from the germline V gene (reference sequence). The CDR3 DNA sequence: TGTGCCAGCAGCCCTGGACAGACCGACACTGAAGCTTTCTTT. Protein sequence: CASSPGQTDTEAFF.

V gene TRBV6-1 combines with J gene TRBJ2-5; tentative D call: TRBD2 (6 bases). CDR3 length: 12 residues. Germline CDR1 is MNHNS and CDR2 is SASEGT. V was pared by 6 bases and J by 2 bases, with 7 bases between. The CDR3, as DNA: TGTGCCAGCAGGGACTATCAAGAGACCCAGTACTTC. Its translation is CASRDYQETQYF.

The V and J genes are TRBV7-9 and TRBJ2-5; 9 bases map to TRBD1. Germline values: CDR1 SEHNR, CDR2 FQNEAQ (reference sequence). Trimming removed 4 bases from V and 5 bases from J; junction bases left unmatched: 8. This CDR3 is built from 15 residues. DNA for the CDR3: TGTGCCAGCAGCTCGAACAGGGACAGGGCTGAGACCCAGTACTTC. This encodes CASSSNRDRAETQYF.

The rearrangement links TRBV28 to TRBJ1-3, with no clear D. Germline V gene data show CDR1 as MDHEN and CDR2 as SYDVKM. V lost 7 bases to trimming and J lost 0 bases, with 13 bases between them. This CDR3 contains 15 residues. The CDR3 region is CASNSGLSSGNTIYF. The CDR3 nucleotides are TGTGCCAGCAACTCCGGGCTATCCTCTGGAAACACCATATATTTT.

The chain's CDR3 is CASSERVDNSPLHF. CDR3 coding DNA: TGTGCCAGCAGTGAAAGGGTCGATAATTCACCCCTCCACTTT. The rearrangement joins TRBV2 to TRBJ1-6; D not resolved. Germline lookup yields CDR1 SNHLY and CDR2 FYNNEI. V dropped 2 bases and J dropped 5 bases, with 7 bases sitting between them. The length of the CDR3 is 14 residues.

V gene TRBV9 combines with J gene TRBJ1-5; TRBD1 is a possible D gene (5 bases). The CDR3 length is 15 residues. Between the trimmed V and J ends, which lost 0 bases and 5 bases, there was a span of 12 bases. Germline-derived CDR1 and CDR2 are SGDLS and YYNGEE. The CDR3 coding sequence is TGTGCCAGCAGCGTAGATCCAGGGACTTATCAGCCCCAGCATTTT. Translated, it gives CASSVDPGTYQPQHF.

This rearrangement joins TRBV7-9 to TRBJ2-3, with D hard to call. Trimming pared 8 bases from V and 4 bases from J, leaving 13 bases between. The CDR3 spans 13 residues. Looked up from germline, CDR1 is SEHNR and CDR2 is FQNEAQ (reference sequence). CDR3 bases: TGTGCCAGCTCCCCGAAGGGCCCAGATACGCAGTATTTT. Amino acid sequence: CASSPKGPDTQYF.

The chain carries TRBV11-2 and TRBJ2-6, with TRBD1 matching 9 bases. The V and J ends lost 4 bases and 0 bases, in that order; junction bases with no gene match: 7. Germline V gene lookup returns CDR1 SGHAT and CDR2 FQNNGV. CDR3 length equals 18 residues. The CDR3 region is CASSWARTGASGANVLTF. The CDR3 nucleotides read TGTGCCAGCAGCTGGGCGAGGACAGGGGCCTCTGGGGCCAACGTCCTGACTTTC.

This clone was seen only once. V usage is TRBV27 and J usage is TRBJ2-3, with unresolved D. Germline V gene lookup returns CDR1 MNHEY and CDR2 SMNVEV (reference sequence). This CDR3 contains 16 residues. Trimming shortened V by 2 bases and J by 6 bases, and 18 bases separated the two germline ends. The CDR3 DNA reads as TGTGCCAGCAGTTTAAGGGCGCACTCCCCCCCGGATACGCAGTATTTT. Translating it yields CASSLRAHSPPDTQYF.

This clone has only a few counts. The chain couples TRBV6-1 to TRBJ2-5; D gene ambiguous. The CDR3 covers 16 residues. CDR1 MNHNS and CDR2 SASEGT come from the germline V gene. V shed 1 base and J shed 6 bases, with 18 bases lying between them. The CDR3 protein is CASSEESQPGMKTQYF. CDR3 in DNA: TGTGCCAGCAGTGAAGAGTCCCAGCCGGGTATGAAGACCCAGTACTTC.

This sequence joins TRBV5-1 and TRBJ1-1; D gene unclear. In germline, CDR1 is SGHRS, CDR2 YFSETQ. Trimming removed 2 bases from V and 5 bases from J, with 4 bases in between. The CDR3 sequence is 11 residues long. CDR3 in DNA: TGCGCCAGCAGCTTTGGGACTGAAGCTTTCTTT. Its translation is CASSFGTEAFF.

The rearrangement links TRBV5-1 to TRBJ2-7; D possibly matches TRBD1 or TRBD2 (5 bases each). Trimming removed 4 bases from V and 0 bases from J, with 11 bases in between. The germline CDR1 and CDR2 sequences are SGHRS and YFSETQ. The CDR3 is 14 residues long. The CDR3 DNA is TGCGCCAGCAGCCGGGACGCCAACTCCTACGAGCAGTACTTC. Translating gives CASSRDANSYEQYF.

J is TRBJ1-2 and V is TRBV5-1; D uncertain. Germline V gives CDR1 SGHRS, CDR2 YFSETQ. V lost 0 bases, J lost 2 bases, and 5 bases lay in between. This CDR3 region has 13 residues. CDR3 bases: TGCGCCAGCAGCTTGGACGGCAACTATGGCTACACCTTC. Protein: CASSLDGNYGYTF.

The V call is TRBV19, the J call TRBJ1-4, with TRBD1 as a possible D gene (5 bases). The germline V gene has CDR1 LNHDA and CDR2 SQIVND (reference sequence). The ends were cut back, 3 bases at V and 4 bases at J, with 12 bases in the middle. This CDR3 comprises 15 residues. CDR3 protein: CASSMGGVGNEKLFF. The CDR3 nucleotides read TGTGCCAGTAGTATGGGAGGGGTTGGTAATGAAAAACTGTTTTTT.

The chain couples TRBV5-8 to TRBJ1-2; TRBD1 might be the D (5 bases). Germline V gives CDR1 SGHTS, CDR2 YDEGEE. This CDR3 region has 14 residues. V was shortened by 6 bases and J by 2 bases, with 14 bases between the two germline ends. For the CDR3, the DNA is TGTGCCAGCAACTCCGGGAGGGGAAACTATGGCTACACCTTC. Translation: CASNSGRGNYGYTF.

V is TRBV5-6 and J is TRBJ2-2, with a possible D match to TRBD2 (5 bases). From germline, CDR1 is SGHDT and CDR2 YYEEEE. The CDR3 has 14 amino acids. V was pared by 2 bases and J by 6 bases, with 11 bases between. The CDR3 reads CASSFSSLPGELFF. CDR3 DNA sequence: TGTGCCAGCAGCTTTTCTAGCTTGCCCGGGGAGCTGTTTTTT.

The chain recombines TRBV9 with TRBJ2-7; 9 nucleotides line up with TRBD2. Trimming cost V 4 bases and J 1 base; bases outside gene matches: 6. Germline assignment: CDR1 SGDLS and CDR2 YYNGEE. CDR3 size: 15 residues. Written as DNA, the CDR3 is TGTGCCAGCAGCTATGGGACTAGCCGATCCTACGAGCAGTACTTC. Translation: CASSYGTSRSYEQYF.

This sequence joins TRBV5-6 and TRBJ1-3, with D tentatively TRBD1 (5 bases). V gave up 4 bases and J gave up 0 bases, with 20 bases separating them. In germline, CDR1 is SGHDT, CDR2 YYEEEE. The CDR3 covers 18 residues. CDR3 protein: CASSRRTGPGFSGNTIYF. The DNA of the CDR3 is TGTGCCAGCAGCCGTAGAACAGGCCCCGGATTCTCTGGAAACACCATATATTTT.

This clone is a singleton in its sample. J is TRBJ2-7 and V is TRBV15; no clear D gene. CDR3 length: 14 residues. Per germline, CDR1 LNHNV and CDR2 YYDKDF (reference sequence). V was cut by 6 bases and J by 0 bases, with 12 bases left in between. CDR3 nucleotide sequence: TGTGCCACCAGGGATTCACTGGCCTCCTACGAGCAGTACTTC. This gives the protein CATRDSLASYEQYF. The full variable domain, in which reference TRBV15 and TRBJ2-7 provide the parts outside the CDR3, is DAMVIQNPRYQVTQFGKPVTLSCSQTLNHNVMYWYQQKSSQAPKLLFHYYDKDFNNEADTPDNFQSRRPNTSFCFLDIRSPGLGDTAMYLCATRDSLASYEQYFGPGTRLTVT.